What follows are 18 T cell receptor beta chains derived from one specimen sequenced in a study of blood T cell repertoires in COVID-19. Sequencing used immunoSEQ multiplex PCR; TCRdb keeps in-frame clones, though not all of them. Here the sample spans around 700,000 clones, about nine tenths being singletons. The source material was peripheral blood. The receptors here all came from a woman younger than 30 with acute or convalescent COVID-19.

The count of this clone is one. The CDR3 DNA sequence: TGTGCCACCAGTGATGACAGGGGGATCACAGATACGCAGTATTTT. As protein: CATSDDRGITDTQYF. The chain uses TRBV24-1 and TRBJ2-3, with TRBD1 identical over 9 bases. J lost 2 bases, V lost 3 bases, and 2 bases had no gene match. This CDR3 spans 15 amino acids. The V gene's germline CDR1 is KGHDR and CDR2 SFDVKD.

The chain couples TRBV10-2 to TRBJ1-1, with 7 bases identical to TRBD1. The CDR3 is made up of 17 amino acids. V dropped 6 bases and J dropped 3; count of bases not matched to a gene: 16. CDR1 is WSHSY, CDR2 SAAADI, per germline. The CDR3 nucleotides are TGCGCCAGCAGCAACCTCTTTAACAGGGGATTCGACACTGAAGCTTTCTTT. Protein sequence: CASSNLFNRGFDTEAFF.

The chain recombines TRBV7-2 with TRBJ1-1; D not certain. V was shortened by 4 bases and J by 2 bases, with 14 bases between the two germline ends. Per the germline V gene, CDR1 is SGHTA and CDR2 is FQGNSA. The CDR3 loop spans 15 amino acids. The CDR3 DNA reads TGTGCCAGCAGCTCTCACCCGTGGGCTAACACTGAAGCTTTCTTT. Amino acids: CASSSHPWANTEAFF.

This rearrangement joins TRBV6-5 to TRBJ1-2, with D possibly being TRBD1 (6 bases). Germline CDR1 is MNHEY and CDR2 is SVGAGI. CDR3 size: 14 residues. V was pared by 2 bases and J by 6 bases, with 13 bases between. The CDR3 DNA reads as TGTGCCAGCAGTTACCACCGGACAGAAGATGGCTACACCTTC. Its translation is CASSYHRTEDGYTF.

V gene TRBV24-1 combines with J gene TRBJ2-2; 8 bases are a match to TRBD2. With V trimmed by 9 bases and J by 5 bases, 16 bases remained unmatched. The CDR3 extends over 17 amino acids. Per the germline V gene, CDR1 is KGHDR and CDR2 is SFDVKD. Written as DNA, the CDR3 is TGTGCCACCTCCCCGTTCGGGGGGGGACTTGGAACCGGGGAGCTGTTTTTT. It encodes CATSPFGGGLGTGELFF.

The chain carries TRBV5-1 and TRBJ1-1; 8 nucleotides agree with TRBD1. Unmatched junction bases numbered 2, after V lost 4 bases and J lost 0 bases. The CDR3 covers 14 residues. Germline CDR1 SGHRS, CDR2 YFSETQ. The CDR3 DNA reads TGCGCCAGCAGCGCGGGACAGGTGAACACTGAAGCTTTCTTT. This gives the protein CASSAGQVNTEAFF.

This clone was observed a single time. The rearrangement links TRBV2 to TRBJ2-5; D is unresolved. Germline V gene lookup returns CDR1 SNHLY and CDR2 FYNNEI. The V and J ends lost 7 bases and 4 bases respectively, with 13 bases between them. This CDR3 comprises 13 residues. CDR3 DNA sequence: TGTGCCAGCACAAAGGCGGCCTCAGAGACCCAGTACTTC. Its protein product is CASTKAASETQYF.

The sample holds a few counts of this clone. The chain combines TRBV19 with TRBJ1-1; D uncertain. With 0 bases removed from V and 7 bases from J, the gap between germline ends came to 18 bases. Per the germline V gene, CDR1 is LNHDA and CDR2 is SQIVND (reference sequence). CDR3 length: 16 amino acids. The CDR3 region has the DNA TGTGCCAGTAGTATAGATCATCCGTATCTGGGCATTGAAGCTTTCTTT. Protein sequence: CASSIDHPYLGIEAFF.

V gene TRBV5-1 combines with J gene TRBJ1-1, with TRBD1 matching over 9 bases. The CDR3 has 15 amino acids. The V segment lost 0 bases and the J segment 5 bases; nucleotides outside the gene matches: 5. Germline CDR1 SGHRS, CDR2 YFSETQ. CDR3 sequence: CASSLARTGATEAFF. The CDR3 bases are TGCGCCAGCAGCTTGGCGAGGACAGGGGCTACTGAAGCTTTCTTT. Full variable domain (outside the CDR3, taken from reference TRBV5-1 and TRBJ1-1): KAGVTQTPRYLIKTRGQQVTLSCSPISGHRSVSWYQQTPGQGLQFLFEYFSETQRNKGNFPGRFSGRQFSNSRSEMNVSTLELGDSALYLCASSLARTGATEAFFGQGTRLTVV.

This chain connects TRBV19 to TRBJ1-2; tentatively, D is TRBD1 (5 bases). V lost 8 bases and J lost 6, with 10 bases in between. Germline-derived CDR1 and CDR2 are LNHDA and SQIVND (reference sequence). The CDR3 loop spans 11 amino acids. The CDR3 reads CASRQIDGYTF. The CDR3 bases are TGTGCCAGTCGACAGATCGATGGCTACACCTTC. The entire variable domain, with the rest obtained from reference TRBV19 and TRBJ1-2, is as follows: DGGITQSPKYLFRKEGQNVTLSCEQNLNHDAMYWYRQDPGQGLRLIYYSQIVNDFQKGDIAEGYSVSREKKESFPLTVTSAQKNPTAFYLCASRQIDGYTFGSGTRLTVV.

The rearrangement joins TRBV6-1 to TRBJ2-3; the D gene is possibly TRBD1 (5 bases). V lost 1 base and J 7 bases, leaving 9 bases between the germline ends. The CDR3 has 13 residues. Germline V CDR1 and CDR2: MNHNS, SASEGT. The CDR3 region is CASSEGQGNTQYF. The CDR3 region has the DNA TGTGCCAGCAGTGAAGGGCAGGGTAATACGCAGTATTTT.

The chain's CDR3 is CASRQTGGVGYTF. The CDR3 DNA is TGTGCCAGCAGACAGACAGGGGGCGTAGGCTACACCTTC. J is TRBJ1-2 and V is TRBV6-5, with TRBD1 matching 10 bases. The V gene's germline CDR1 is MNHEY and CDR2 SVGAGI. V lost 6 bases and J lost 8; bases outside the gene matches: 6. The CDR3 length is 13 residues.

The chain is built from TRBV30 and TRBJ2-7; the D gene is possibly TRBD2 (6 bases). Germline values: CDR1 GTSNPN, CDR2 SVGIG (reference sequence). This CDR3 has 15 residues. Trimming left V 5 bases short and J 5 bases short, with 22 bases between. CDR3 residues: CAWAPRDWRSHEQYF. DNA of the CDR3: TGTGCCTGGGCTCCCCGGGACTGGAGATCCCACGAGCAGTACTTC.

This chain links TRBV5-1 with TRBJ1-1; D is undetermined. This CDR3 is built from 14 residues. Deletions cut 3 bases from V and 4 bases from J, with 13 bases between. Germline V gene data show CDR1 as SGHRS and CDR2 as YFSETQ. CDR3 in DNA: TGCGCCAGCAGCTCGGCTAGCACGGGCACTGAAGCTTTCTTT. It translates to CASSSASTGTEAFF. The full variable domain, in which reference TRBV5-1 and TRBJ1-1 provide the parts outside the CDR3, is KAGVTQTPRYLIKTRGQQVTLSCSPISGHRSVSWYQQTPGQGLQFLFEYFSETQRNKGNFPGRFSGRQFSNSRSEMNVSTLELGDSALYLCASSSASTGTEAFFGQGTRLTVV.

As regards this clone: This CDR3 is also generated by other DNA sequences in the sample. The V gene is TRBV6-1, the J gene TRBJ2-7; a weak D match, TRBD1 (5 bases). Germline V gives CDR1 MNHNS, CDR2 SASEGT. The V end lost 0 bases, the J end lost 0 bases, and 9 bases lay between the germline ends. This CDR3 contains 15 residues. CDR3: CASSEAQGSSYEQYF. DNA for the CDR3: TGTGCCAGCAGTGAAGCTCAGGGTAGCTCCTACGAGCAGTACTTC.

The CDR3 reads CASEDRGSGYTF. The CDR3 bases are TGTGCCAGCGAGGACAGGGGCTCTGGCTACACCTTC. This sequence joins TRBV12-3 or TRBV12-4 and TRBJ1-2; 9 positions agree with TRBD1. This CDR3 region has 12 residues. V lost 8 bases, J lost 7 bases, and 5 bases stayed unmatched.

This rearrangement joins TRBV11-2 to TRBJ2-7; 10 nucleotides agree with TRBD2. The V segment lost 5 bases and the J segment 4 bases; nucleotides outside the gene matches: 11. CDR3 length equals 16 residues. Germline V gives CDR1 SGHAT, CDR2 FQNNGV. This CDR3 reads CASSRTSGVASYEQYF. DNA of the CDR3: TGTGCCAGCAGCCGTACTAGCGGGGTCGCCTCTTACGAGCAGTACTTC.

The V and J genes are TRBV5-5 and TRBJ2-7; D might be TRBD1 (6 bases). The CDR3 is made up of 17 amino acids. Trimming pared 0 bases from V and 3 bases from J, leaving 19 bases between. The germline gives CDR1 SGHKS, CDR2 YYEKEE (reference sequence). CDR3 nucleotides: TGTGCCAGCAGCTTGGCCGGGCAGGGGATACCCATCTACGAGCAGTACTTC. Translating it yields CASSLAGQGIPIYEQYF.